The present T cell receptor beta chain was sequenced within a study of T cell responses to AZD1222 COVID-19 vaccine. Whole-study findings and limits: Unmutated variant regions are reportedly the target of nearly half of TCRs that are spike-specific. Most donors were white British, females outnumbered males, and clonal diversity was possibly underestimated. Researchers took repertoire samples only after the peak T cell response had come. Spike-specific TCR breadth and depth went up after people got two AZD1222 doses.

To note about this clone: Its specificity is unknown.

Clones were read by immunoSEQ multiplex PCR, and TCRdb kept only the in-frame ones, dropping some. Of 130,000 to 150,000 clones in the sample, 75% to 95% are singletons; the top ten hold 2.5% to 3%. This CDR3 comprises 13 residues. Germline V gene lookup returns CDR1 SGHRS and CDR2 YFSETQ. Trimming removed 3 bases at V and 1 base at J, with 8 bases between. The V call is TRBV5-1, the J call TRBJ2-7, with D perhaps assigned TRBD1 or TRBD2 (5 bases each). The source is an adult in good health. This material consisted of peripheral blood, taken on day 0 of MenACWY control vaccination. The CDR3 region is CASSWDGSYEQYF. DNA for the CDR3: TGCGCCAGCAGCTGGGACGGATCCTACGAGCAGTACTTC.